This T cell receptor beta chain comes out of a study of CD8 T cells in Susac syndrome. About the research overall: Patients with Susac syndrome were therapy-naive, treated with corticosteroids, or treated with intravenous immunoglobulin alone when blood was collected. Study outcomes and limitations: TCR sequencing and HLA analysis covered a relatively small number of individuals.

With regard to this clonotype: The target antigen is unknown.

The RNA input was about 0.5 to 1 ug, and it was reverse transcribed with random hexamers. TCRdb re-derived calls from the immunoSEQ multiplex PCR reads in MiXCR, one entry per CDR3 protein. The sample lists hundreds of thousands of distinct CDR3 sequences, about 95% occurring once. V was pared by 0 bases and J by 3 bases, with 8 bases between. The CDR3 length is 14 residues. Looked up from germline, CDR1 is LGHDT and CDR2 is YNNKEL (reference sequence). The specimen was CD4+ T cells from PBMCs. This sequence was found in a human donor with Susac syndrome. The chain has TRBV3-1 and TRBJ2-5; no reliable D call. As DNA, the CDR3 is TGTGCCAGCAGCCAAGATAGGAATAAAGAGACCCAGTACTTC. It yields the protein CASSQDRNKETQYF.